This TCR beta chain originates from a study of CXCR3-negative and CXCR3-positive naive CD8 T cells. Across the whole study: Sequencing yielded some 150 million TRB reads, roughly 1.5 +/- 0.3 million per library. General observations from the study: With CXCR3 expression partially decreased after cryopreservation, most assays relied on fresh PBMCs. Compared with CXCR3-negative naive cells, CXCR3-positive naive cells showed more hydrophobic TRB CDR3s. Naive CXCR3-negative and CXCR3-positive cells had similar TRBV-TRBJ usage; memory differed.

To note about this clonotype: What it binds is not known.

UMI-labeled 5' RACE yielded the TRB cDNA libraries. TCRdb reprocessed the 5' RACE reads and stores each CDR3 protein as one record, lacking DNA. The repertoire table contains 75,000 to 90,000 distinct CDR3 sequences. Per CD8+ T cell subset, triplicate sorts of 330,000 or so cells each were done. Germline V lookup: CDR1 SGHRS, CDR2 YFSETQ. The CDR3 spans 16 residues. The receptor's source is a human donor in good health. Some clones in this sample may be carry-over from other donors' samples. This chain connects TRBV5-1 to TRBJ2-2. The material sequenced was naive CXCR3+ CD8+ T cells from blood. Subset in this sample: CD45RO-CCR7+CD27+CD95- naive CD8+ T cells expressing CXCR3 (TNR3+). This chain's CDR3 is CASSLDHIDGTGELFF. The whole variable domain, filled in from reference TRBV5-1 and TRBJ2-2, reads KAGVTQTPRYLIKTRGQQVTLSCSPISGHRSVSWYQQTPGQGLQFLFEYFSETQRNKGNFPGRFSGRQFSNSRSEMNVSTLELGDSALYLCASSLDHIDGTGELFFGEGSRLTVL.